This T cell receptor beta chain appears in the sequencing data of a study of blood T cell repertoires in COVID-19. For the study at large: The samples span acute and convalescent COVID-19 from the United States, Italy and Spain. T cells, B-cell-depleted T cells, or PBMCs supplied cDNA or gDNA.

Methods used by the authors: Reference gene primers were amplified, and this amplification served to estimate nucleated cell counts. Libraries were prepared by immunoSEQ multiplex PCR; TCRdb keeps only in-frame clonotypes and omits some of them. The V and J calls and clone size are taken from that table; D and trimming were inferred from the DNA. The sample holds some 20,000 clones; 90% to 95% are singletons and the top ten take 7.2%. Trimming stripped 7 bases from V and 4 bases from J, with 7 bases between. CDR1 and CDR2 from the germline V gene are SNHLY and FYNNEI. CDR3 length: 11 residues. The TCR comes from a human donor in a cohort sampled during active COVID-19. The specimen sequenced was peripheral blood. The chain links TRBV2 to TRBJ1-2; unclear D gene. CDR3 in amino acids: CASTRLYGYTF. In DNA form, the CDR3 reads TGTGCCAGCACTCGTCTCTATGGCTACACCTTC.